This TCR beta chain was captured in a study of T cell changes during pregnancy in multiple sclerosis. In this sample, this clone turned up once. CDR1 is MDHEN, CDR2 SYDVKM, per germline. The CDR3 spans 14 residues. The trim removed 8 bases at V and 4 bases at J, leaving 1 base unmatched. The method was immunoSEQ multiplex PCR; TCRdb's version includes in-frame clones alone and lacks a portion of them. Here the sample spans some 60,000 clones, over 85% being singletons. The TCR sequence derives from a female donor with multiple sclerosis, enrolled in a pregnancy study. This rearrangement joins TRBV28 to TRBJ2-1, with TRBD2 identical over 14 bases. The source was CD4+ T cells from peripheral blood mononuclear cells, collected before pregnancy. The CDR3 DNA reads TGTGCCAGCGGGACTAGCGGGAGTTACAATGAGCAGTTCTTC. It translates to CASGTSGSYNEQFF. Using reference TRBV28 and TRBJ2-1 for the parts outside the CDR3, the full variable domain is DVKVTQSSRYLVKRTGEKVFLECVQDMDHENMFWYRQDPGLGLRLIYFSYDVKMKEKGDIPEGYSVSREKKERFSLILESASTNQTSMYLCASGTSGSYNEQFFGPGTRLTVL.